This T cell receptor (beta chain) was found in a study of shared clonotypes between healthy human individuals. CDR1 and CDR2 from the germline V gene are MGHDK and SYGVNS. This CDR3 region has 17 residues. Trimming left V 2 bases short and J 0 bases short, with 14 bases between. Clones were read by immunoSEQ multiplex PCR, and TCRdb kept only the in-frame ones, dropping some. The sample records 600,000 to 700,000 clones, about 80% being singletons. The sequence was obtained from a woman younger than 45 in good health. V usage is TRBV25-1 and J usage is TRBJ1-5; D not certain. The sequencing input was memory CD4+ T cells sorted from blood. Subset defined: CD45RA-negative fraction. CDR3 nucleotide sequence: TGTGCCAGCAGTGAAGGCGGCAGGCCGTATAGCAATCAGCCCCAGCATTTT. Protein sequence: CASSEGGRPYSNQPQHF. Based on the CDR3 plus reference TRBV25-1 and TRBJ1-5, the full variable domain is EADIYQTPRYLVIGTGKKITLECSQTMGHDKMYWYQQDPGMELHLIHYSYGVNSTEKGDLSSESTVSRIRTEHFPLTLESARPSHTSQYLCASSEGGRPYSNQPQHFGDGTRLSIL.